The present entry profiles one TCR beta chain with its context. No antigen is known for it. This sample was taken from a study of cytomegalovirus exposure and HLA in healthy donors. This CDR3 region has 11 residues. V lost 2 bases and J 4 bases, leaving 5 bases between the germline ends. Germline-derived CDR1 and CDR2 are DFQATT and SNEGSKA (reference sequence). Overall study findings and caveats: The dataset shows that most TCR sequences were rare, while some public TCRs occurred in many donors.

Method: immunoSEQ multiplex PCR; TCRdb's copy keeps in-frame clones and lacks some. This table has 85,000 to 95,000 clones, 96% appearing once. The TCR originated in a man younger than 30 in good health and CMV-seronegative. The V and J genes are TRBV20-1 and TRBJ2-5; D is undetermined. The specimen was PBMCs. Written as DNA, the CDR3 is TGCAGTGCTAGACTAGTAGAGACCCAGTACTTC. Translating it yields CSARLVETQYF.